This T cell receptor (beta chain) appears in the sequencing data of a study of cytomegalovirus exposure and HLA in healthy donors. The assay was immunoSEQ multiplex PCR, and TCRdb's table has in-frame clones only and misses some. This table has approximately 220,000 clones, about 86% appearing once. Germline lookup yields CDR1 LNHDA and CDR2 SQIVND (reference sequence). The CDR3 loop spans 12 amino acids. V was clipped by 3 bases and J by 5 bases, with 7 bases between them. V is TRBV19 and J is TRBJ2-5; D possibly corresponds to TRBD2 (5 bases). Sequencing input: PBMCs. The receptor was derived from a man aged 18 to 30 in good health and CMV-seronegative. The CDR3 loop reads CASSIPGETQYF. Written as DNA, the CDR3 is TGTGCCAGTAGTATTCCGGGGGAGACCCAGTACTTC.